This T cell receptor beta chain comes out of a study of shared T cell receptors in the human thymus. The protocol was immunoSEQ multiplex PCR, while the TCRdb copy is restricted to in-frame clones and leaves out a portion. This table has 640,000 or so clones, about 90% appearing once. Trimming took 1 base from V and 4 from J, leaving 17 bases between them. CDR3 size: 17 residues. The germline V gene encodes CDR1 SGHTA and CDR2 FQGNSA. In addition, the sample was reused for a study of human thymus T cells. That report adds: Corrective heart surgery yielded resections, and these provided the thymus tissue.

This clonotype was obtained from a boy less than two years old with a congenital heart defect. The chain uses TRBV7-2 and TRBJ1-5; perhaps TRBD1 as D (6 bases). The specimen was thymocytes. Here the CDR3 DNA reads TGTGCCAGCAGCTTAGTTTCGGCCAGGGGACCTAATCAGCCCCAGCATTTT. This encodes CASSLVSARGPNQPQHF.